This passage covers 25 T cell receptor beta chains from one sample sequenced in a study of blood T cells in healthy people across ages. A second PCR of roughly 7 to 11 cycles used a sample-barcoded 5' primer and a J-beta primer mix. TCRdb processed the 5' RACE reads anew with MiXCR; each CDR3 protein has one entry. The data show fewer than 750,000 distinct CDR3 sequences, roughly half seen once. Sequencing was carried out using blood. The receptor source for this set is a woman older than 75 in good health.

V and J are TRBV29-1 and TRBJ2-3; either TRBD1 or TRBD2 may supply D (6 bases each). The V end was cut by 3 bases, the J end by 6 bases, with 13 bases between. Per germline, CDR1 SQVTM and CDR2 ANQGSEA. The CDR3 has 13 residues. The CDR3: CSVDQEGGDTQYF. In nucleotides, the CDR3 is TGCAGCGTTGATCAGGAGGGGGGTGATACGCAGTATTTT.

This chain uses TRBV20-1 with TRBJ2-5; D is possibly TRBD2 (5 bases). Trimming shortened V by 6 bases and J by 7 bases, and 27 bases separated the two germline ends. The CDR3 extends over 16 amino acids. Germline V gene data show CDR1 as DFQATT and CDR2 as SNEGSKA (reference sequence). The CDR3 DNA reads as TGCAGTGCCACCGCGCCCGACGGACCGGGGAAAGCGACCCAGTACTTC. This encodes CSATAPDGPGKATQYF.

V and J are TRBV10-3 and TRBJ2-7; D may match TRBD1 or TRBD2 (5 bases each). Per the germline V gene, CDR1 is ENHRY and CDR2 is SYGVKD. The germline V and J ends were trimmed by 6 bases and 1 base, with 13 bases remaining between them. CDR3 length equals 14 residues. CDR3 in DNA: TGTGCCATCAGAGGCCAGGGAGTTTCCTACGAGCAGTACTTC. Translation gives CAIRGQGVSYEQYF.

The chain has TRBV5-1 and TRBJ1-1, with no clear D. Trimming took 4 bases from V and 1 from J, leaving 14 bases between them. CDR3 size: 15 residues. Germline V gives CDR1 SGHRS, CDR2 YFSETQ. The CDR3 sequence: CASSDGSLANTEAFF. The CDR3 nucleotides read TGCGCCAGCAGCGACGGGTCTCTTGCGAACACTGAAGCTTTCTTT.

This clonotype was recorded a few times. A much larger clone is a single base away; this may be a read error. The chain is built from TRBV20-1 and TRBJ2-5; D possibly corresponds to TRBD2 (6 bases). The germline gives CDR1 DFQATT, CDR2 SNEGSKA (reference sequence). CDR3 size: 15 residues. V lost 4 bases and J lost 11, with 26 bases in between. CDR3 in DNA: TGCAGTGCTAACCTCGGGAGAAGTATCGTAAATGAGCAGTACTTC. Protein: CSANLGRSIVNEQYF.

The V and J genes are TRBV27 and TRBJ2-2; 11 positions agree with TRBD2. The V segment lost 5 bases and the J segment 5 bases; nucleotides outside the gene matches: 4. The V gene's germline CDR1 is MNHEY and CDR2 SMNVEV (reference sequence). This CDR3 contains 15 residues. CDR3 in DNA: TGTGCCAGCAGTCGAAGGACTAGCGGGACCGGGGAGCTGTTTTTT. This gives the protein CASSRRTSGTGELFF.

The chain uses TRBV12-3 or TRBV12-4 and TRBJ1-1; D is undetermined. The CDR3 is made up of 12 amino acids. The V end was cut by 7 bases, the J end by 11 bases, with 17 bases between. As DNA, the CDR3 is TGTGCCAGCAAACGGGAGGGAAGTGAGGCTTTCTTT. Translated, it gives CASKREGSEAFF.

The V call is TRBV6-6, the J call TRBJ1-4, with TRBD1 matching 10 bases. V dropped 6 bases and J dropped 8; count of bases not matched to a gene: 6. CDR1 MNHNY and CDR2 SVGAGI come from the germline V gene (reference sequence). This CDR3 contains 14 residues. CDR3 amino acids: CASRAGTGDEKLFF. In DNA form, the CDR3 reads TGTGCCAGCAGAGCCGGGACAGGGGACGAAAAACTGTTTTTT.

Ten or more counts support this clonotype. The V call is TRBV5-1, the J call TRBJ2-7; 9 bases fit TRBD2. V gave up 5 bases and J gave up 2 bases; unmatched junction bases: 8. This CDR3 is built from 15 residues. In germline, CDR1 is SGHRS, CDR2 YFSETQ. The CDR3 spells CASSSGSSHAYEQYF. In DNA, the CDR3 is TGCGCCAGCAGTAGCGGGAGTTCGCACGCCTACGAGCAGTACTTC.

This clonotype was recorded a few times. The CDR3 reads CASSLTGPTSTDTQYF. The DNA for the CDR3 is TGTGCCAGCAGTTTAACCGGGCCGACTAGCACAGATACGCAGTATTTT. The V and J genes are TRBV28 and TRBJ2-3; D call uncertain. The CDR3 consists of 16 residues. Germline CDR1 reads MDHEN; CDR2 reads SYDVKM. The V end lost 2 bases, the J end lost 0 bases, and 12 bases lay between the germline ends.

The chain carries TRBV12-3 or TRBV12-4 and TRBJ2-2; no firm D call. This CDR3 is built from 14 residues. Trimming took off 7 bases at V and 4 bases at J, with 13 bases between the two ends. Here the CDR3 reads CASTLGSSTGELFF. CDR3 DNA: TGTGCCAGCACCTTGGGCAGTTCCACCGGGGAGCTGTTTTTT.

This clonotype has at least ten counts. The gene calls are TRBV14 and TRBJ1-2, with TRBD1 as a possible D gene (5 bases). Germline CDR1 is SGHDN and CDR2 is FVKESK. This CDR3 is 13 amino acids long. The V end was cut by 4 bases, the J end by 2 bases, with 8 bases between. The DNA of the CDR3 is TGTGCCAGCAGCCCCAGGGCCAACTATGGCTACACCTTC. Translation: CASSPRANYGYTF.

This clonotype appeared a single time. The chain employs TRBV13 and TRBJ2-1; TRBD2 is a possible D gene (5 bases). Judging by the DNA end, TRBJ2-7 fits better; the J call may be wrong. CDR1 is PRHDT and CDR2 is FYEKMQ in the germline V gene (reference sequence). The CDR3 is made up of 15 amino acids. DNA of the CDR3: TGTGCCAGCAGCTTATATGGGAGCTCCTACAATGAGCAGTACTTC. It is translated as CASSLYGSSYNEQYF.

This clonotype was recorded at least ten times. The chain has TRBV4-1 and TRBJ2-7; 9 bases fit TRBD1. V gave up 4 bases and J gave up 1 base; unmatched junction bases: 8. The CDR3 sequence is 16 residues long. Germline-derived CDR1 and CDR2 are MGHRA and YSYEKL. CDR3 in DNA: TGCGCCAGCAGCCTGAATCCGGGACAGGGTTCCTACGAGCAGTACTTC. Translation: CASSLNPGQGSYEQYF.

In nucleotides, the CDR3 is TGTGCCAGCAGTTGGACTAGCGGGAGGGATTACAATGAGCAGTTCTTC. This sequence encodes CASSWTSGRDYNEQFF. The V call is TRBV6-5, the J call TRBJ2-1; 15 bases agree with TRBD2. Germline CDR1 and CDR2: MNHEY and SVGAGI. CDR3 size: 16 residues. Trimming took 4 bases from V and 4 from J; bases not matched to a gene: 2.

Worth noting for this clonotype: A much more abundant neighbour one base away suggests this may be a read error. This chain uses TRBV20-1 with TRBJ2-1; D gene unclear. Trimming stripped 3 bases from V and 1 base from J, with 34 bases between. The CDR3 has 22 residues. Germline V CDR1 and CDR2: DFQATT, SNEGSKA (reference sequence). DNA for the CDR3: TGCAGTGCTAGGCGGCCAGCGTCAATGGCATACGGGCGCACCAGATCCTACAATGAGCAGTTCTTC. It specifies CSARRPASMAYGRTRSYNEQFF.

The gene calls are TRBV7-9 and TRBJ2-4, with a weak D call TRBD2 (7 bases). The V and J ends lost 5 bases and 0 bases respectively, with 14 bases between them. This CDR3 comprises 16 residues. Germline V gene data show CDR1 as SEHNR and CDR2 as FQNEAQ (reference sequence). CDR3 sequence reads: CASSPGQRGAKNIQYF. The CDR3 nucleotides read TGTGCCAGCAGCCCCGGACAGCGGGGAGCCAAAAACATTCAGTACTTC.

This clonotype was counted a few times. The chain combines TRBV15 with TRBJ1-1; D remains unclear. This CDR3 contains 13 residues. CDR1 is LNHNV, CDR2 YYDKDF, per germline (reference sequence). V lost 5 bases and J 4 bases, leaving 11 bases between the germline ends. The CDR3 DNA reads TGTGCCACCAGCCCCCGCGGGAGCACTGAAGCTTTCTTT. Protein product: CATSPRGSTEAFF.

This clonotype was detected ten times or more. CDR3: CAISAFFPNEQFF. In DNA, the CDR3 is TGTGCCATCAGTGCATTTTTCCCCAATGAGCAGTTCTTC. J is TRBJ2-1 and V is TRBV10-3; D unresolved. CDR3 size: 13 residues. Trimming stripped 4 bases from V and 6 bases from J, with 10 bases between. The germline gives CDR1 ENHRY, CDR2 SYGVKD.

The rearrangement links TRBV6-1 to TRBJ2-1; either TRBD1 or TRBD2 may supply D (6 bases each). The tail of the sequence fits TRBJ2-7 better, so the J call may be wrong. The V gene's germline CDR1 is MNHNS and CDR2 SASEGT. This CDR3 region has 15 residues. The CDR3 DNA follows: TGTGCCAGCAGTGAAGCGGGGGGCTCCTACAATGAGCAGTACTTC. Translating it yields CASSEAGGSYNEQYF.

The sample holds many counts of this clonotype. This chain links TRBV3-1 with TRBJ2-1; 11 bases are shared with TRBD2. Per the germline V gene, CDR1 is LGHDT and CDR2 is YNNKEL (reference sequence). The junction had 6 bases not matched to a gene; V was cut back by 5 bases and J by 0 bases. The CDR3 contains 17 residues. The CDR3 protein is CASSFGTSGSSYNEQFF. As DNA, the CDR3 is TGTGCCAGCAGCTTCGGGACTAGCGGAAGCTCCTACAATGAGCAGTTCTTC.

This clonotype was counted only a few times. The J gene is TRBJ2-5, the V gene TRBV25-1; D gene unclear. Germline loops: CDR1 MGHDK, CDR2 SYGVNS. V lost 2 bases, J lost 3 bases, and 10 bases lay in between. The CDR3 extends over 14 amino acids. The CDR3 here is CASSESMYKETQYF. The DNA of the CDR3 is TGTGCCAGCAGTGAAAGTATGTACAAAGAGACCCAGTACTTC.

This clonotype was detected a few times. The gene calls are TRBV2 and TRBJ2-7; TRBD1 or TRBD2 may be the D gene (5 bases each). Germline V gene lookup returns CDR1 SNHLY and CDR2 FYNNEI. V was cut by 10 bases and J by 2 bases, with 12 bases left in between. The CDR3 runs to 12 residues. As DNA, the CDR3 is TGTGCCATCCGGGACGCCGCCTACGAGCAGTACTTC. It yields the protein CAIRDAAYEQYF.

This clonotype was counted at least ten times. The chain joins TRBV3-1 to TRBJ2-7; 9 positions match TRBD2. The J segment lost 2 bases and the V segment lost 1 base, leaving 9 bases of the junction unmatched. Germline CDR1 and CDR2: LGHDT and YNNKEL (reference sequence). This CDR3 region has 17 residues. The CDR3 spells CASSQAQREAGAYEQYF. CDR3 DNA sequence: TGTGCCAGCAGCCAAGCACAGCGGGAGGCTGGGGCCTACGAGCAGTACTTC.

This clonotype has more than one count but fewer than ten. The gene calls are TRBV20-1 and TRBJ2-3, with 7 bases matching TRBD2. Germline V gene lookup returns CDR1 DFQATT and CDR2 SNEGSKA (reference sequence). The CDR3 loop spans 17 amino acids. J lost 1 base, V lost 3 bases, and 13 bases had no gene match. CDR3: CSASSSGRAGGTDTQYF. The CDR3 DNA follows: TGCAGTGCTAGTTCTAGCGGAAGGGCCGGGGGCACAGATACGCAGTATTTT.